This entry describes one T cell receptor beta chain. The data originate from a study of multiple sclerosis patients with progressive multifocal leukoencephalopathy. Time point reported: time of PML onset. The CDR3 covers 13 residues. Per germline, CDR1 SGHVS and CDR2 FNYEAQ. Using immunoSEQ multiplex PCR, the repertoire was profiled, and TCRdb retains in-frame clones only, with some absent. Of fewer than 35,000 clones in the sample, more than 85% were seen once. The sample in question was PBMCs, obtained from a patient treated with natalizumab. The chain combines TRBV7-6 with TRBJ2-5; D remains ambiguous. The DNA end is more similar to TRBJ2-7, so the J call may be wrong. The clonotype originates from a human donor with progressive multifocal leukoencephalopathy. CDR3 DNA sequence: TGTGCCAGCGCCATGGGCGTAAGCTACGAGCAGTACTTC. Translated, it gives CASAMGVSYEQYF.